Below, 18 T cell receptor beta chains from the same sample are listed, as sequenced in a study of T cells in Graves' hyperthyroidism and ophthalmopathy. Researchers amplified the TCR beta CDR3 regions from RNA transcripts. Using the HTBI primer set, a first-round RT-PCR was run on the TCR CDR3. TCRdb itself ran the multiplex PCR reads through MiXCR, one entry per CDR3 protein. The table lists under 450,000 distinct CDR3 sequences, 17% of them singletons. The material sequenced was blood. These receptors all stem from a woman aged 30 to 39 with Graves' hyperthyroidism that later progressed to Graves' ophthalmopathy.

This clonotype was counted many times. The CDR3 coding sequence is TGTGCCAGCAGCCAAGAGGACAGGGGGTTTAGCAATGAGCAGTTCTTC. Translation gives CASSQEDRGFSNEQFF. The V call is TRBV3-1, the J call TRBJ2-1, with 10 bases identical to TRBD1. Germline V lookup: CDR1 LGHDT, CDR2 YNNKEL (reference sequence). This CDR3 spans 16 amino acids. Trimming removed 0 bases from V and 6 bases from J; junction bases left unmatched: 5.

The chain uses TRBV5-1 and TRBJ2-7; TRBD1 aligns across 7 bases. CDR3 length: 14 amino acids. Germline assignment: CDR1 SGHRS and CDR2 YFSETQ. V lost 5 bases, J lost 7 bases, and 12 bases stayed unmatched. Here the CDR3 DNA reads TGCGCCAGCAGGCATCGACAGGGCCCCAATGAGCAGTACTTC. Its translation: CASRHRQGPNEQYF.

The CDR3 DNA follows: TGTGCCAGCAGCGGAGGATACGAGCAGTACGTC. This translates into CASSGGYEQYV. The chain uses TRBV6-2 or TRBV6-3 and TRBJ2-7, with D possibly TRBD2 on 5 matching bases. Trimming stripped 6 bases from V and 4 bases from J, with 7 bases between. Germline CDR1 MNHEY, CDR2 SVGEGT. CDR3 size: 11 residues.

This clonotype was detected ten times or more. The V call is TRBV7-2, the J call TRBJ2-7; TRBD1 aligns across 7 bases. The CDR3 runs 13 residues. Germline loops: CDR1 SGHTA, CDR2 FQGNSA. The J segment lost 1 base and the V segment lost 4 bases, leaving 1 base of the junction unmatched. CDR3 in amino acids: CASSWGQSYEQYF. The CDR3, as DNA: TGTGCCAGCAGCTGGGGACAGTCCTACGAGCAGTACTTC.

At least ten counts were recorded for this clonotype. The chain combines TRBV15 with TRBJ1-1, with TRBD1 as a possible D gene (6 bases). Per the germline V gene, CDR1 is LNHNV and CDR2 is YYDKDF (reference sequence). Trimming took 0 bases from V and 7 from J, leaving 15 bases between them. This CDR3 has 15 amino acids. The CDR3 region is CATSRDGAQGREAFF. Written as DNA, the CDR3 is TGTGCCACCAGCAGAGATGGGGCGCAGGGGCGTGAAGCTTTCTTT. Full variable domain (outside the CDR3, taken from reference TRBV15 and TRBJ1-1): DAMVIQNPRYQVTQFGKPVTLSCSQTLNHNVMYWYQQKSSQAPKLLFHYYDKDFNNEADTPDNFQSRRPNTSFCFLDIRSPGLGDTAMYLCATSRDGAQGREAFFGQGTRLTVV.

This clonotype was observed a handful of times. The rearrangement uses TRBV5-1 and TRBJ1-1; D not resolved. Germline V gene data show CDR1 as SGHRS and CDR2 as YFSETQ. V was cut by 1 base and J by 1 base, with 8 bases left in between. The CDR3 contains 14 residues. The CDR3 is CASSLTAGNTEAFF. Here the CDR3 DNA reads TGCGCCAGCAGCTTGACCGCAGGGAACACTGAAGCTTTCTTT. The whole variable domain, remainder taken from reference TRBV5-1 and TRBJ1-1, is KAGVTQTPRYLIKTRGQQVTLSCSPISGHRSVSWYQQTPGQGLQFLFEYFSETQRNKGNFPGRFSGRQFSNSRSEMNVSTLELGDSALYLCASSLTAGNTEAFFGQGTRLTVV.

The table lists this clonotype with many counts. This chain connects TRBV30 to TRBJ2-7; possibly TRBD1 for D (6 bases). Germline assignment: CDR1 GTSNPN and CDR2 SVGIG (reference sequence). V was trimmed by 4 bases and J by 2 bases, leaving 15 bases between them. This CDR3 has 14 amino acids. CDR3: CAWTSGTSTYEQYF. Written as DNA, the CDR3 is TGTGCCTGGACCTCCGGGACAAGTACCTACGAGCAGTACTTC.

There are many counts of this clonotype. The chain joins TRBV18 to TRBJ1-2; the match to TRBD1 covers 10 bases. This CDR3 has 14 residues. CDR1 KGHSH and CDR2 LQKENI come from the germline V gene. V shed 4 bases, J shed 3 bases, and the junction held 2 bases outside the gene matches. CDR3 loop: CASSLGTGDYGYTF. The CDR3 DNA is TGTGCCAGCTCACTCGGGACAGGGGACTATGGCTACACCTTC.

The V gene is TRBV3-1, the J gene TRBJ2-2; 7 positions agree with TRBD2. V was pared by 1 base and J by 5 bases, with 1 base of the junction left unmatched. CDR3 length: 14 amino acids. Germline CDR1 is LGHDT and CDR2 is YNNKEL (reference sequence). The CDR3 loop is CASSQALATGELFF. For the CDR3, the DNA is TGTGCCAGCAGCCAAGCACTAGCGACCGGGGAGCTGTTTTTT.

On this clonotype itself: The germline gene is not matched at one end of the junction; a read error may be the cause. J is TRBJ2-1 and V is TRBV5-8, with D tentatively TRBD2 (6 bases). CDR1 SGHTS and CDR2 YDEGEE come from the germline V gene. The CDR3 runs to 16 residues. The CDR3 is CASSLDVGEELNEQFF. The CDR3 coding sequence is TGCGCCAGCAGCTTGGACGTGGGGGAGGAACTCAATGAGCAGTTCTTC.

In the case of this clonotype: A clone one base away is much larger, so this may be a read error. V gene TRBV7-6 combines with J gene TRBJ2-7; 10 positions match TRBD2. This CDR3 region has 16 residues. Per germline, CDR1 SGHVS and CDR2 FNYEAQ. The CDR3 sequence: CASSFSPSGRAYEPYF. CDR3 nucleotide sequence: TGTGCCAGCAGCTTTTCCCCGAGCGGGAGGGCCTACGAGCCGTACTTC. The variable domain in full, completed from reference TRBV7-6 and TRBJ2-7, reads GAGVSQSPRYKVTKRGQDVALRCDPISGHVSLYWYRQALGQGPEFLTYFNYEAQQDKSGLPNDRFSAERPEGSISTLTIQRTEQRDSAMYRCASSFSPSGRAYEPYFGPGTRLTVT.

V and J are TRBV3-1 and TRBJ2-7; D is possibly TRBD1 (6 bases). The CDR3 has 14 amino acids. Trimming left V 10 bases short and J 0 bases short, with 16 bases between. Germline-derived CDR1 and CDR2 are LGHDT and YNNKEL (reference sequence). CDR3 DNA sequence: TGTGCCACCAAGAAGGGGGTGAGCTCCTACGAGCAGTACTTC. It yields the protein CATKKGVSSYEQYF.

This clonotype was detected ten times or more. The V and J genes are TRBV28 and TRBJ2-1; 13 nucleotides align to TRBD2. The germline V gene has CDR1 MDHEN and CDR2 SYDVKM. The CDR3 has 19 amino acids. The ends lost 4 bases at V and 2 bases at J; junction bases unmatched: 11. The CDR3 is CASSSMTRTSGSPYNEQFF. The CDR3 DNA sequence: TGTGCCAGCAGTTCCATGACACGGACTAGCGGGAGCCCCTACAATGAGCAGTTCTTC.

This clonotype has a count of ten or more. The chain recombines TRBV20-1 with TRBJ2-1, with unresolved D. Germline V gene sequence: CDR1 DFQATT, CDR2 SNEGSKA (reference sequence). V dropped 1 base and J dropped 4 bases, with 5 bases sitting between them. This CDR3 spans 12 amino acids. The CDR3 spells CSARAGYNEQFF. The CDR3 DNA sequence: TGCAGTGCTAGAGCGGGTTACAATGAGCAGTTCTTC.

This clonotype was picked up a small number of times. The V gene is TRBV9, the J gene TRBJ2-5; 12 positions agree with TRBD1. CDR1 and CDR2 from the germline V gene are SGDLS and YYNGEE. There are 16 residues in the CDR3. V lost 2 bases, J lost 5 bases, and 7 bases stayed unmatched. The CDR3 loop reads CASSVRDRGRDETQYF. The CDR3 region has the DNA TGTGCCAGCAGCGTCCGGGACAGGGGGCGCGACGAGACCCAGTACTTC.

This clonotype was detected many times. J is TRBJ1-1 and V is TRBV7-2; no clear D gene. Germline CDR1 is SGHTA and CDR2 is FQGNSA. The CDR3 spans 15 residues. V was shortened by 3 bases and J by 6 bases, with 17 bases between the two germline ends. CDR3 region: CASSFASEPDAEAFF. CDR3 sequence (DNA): TGTGCCAGCAGCTTCGCCTCCGAGCCTGACGCTGAAGCTTTCTTT.

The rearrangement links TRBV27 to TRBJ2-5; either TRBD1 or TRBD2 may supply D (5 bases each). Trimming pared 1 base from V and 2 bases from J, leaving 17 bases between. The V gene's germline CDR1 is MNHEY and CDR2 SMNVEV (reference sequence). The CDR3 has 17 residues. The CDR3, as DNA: TGTGCCAGCAGTTTATTGGGGCCGGCAGGCGGGCAAGAGACCCAGTACTTC. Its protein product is CASSLLGPAGGQETQYF.

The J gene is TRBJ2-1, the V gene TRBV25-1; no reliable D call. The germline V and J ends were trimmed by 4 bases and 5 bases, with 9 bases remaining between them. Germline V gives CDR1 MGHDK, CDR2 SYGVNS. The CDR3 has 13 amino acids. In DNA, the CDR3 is TGTGCCAGCAGTGCCCGACGGAACAATGAGCAGTTCTTC. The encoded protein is CASSARRNNEQFF.